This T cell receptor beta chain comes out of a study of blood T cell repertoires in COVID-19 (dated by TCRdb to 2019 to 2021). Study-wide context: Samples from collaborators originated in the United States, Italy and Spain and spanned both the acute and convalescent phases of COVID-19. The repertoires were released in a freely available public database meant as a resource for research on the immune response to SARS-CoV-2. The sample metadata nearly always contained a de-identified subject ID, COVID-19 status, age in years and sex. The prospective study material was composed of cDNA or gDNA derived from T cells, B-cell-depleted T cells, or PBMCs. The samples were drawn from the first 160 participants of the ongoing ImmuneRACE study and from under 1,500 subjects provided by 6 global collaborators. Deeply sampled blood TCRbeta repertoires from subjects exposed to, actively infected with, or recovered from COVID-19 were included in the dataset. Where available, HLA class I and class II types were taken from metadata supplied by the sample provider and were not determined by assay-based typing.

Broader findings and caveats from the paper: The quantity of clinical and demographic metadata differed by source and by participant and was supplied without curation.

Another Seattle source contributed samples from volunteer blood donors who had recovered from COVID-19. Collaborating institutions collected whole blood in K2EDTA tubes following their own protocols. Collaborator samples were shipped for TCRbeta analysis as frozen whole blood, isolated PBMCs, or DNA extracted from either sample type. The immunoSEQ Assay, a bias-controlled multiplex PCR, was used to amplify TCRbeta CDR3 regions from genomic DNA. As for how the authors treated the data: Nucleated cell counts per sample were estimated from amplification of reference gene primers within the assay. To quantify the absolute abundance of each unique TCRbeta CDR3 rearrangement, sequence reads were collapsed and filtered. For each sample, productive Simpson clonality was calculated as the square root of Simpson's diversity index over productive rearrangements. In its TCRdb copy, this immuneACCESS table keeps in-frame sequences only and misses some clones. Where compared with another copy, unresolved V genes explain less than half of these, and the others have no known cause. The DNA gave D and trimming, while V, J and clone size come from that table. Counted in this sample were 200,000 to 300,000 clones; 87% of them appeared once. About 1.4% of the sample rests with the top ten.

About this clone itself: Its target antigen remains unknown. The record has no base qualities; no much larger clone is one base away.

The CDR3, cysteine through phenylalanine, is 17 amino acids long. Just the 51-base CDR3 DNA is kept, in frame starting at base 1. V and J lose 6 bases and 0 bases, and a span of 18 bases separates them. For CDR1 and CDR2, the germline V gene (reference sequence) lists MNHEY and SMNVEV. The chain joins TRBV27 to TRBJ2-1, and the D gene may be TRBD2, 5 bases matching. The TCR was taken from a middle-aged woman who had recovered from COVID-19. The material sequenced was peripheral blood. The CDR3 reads CASSEPIARGSYNEQFF. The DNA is TGTGCCAGCAGCGAACCAATAGCGAGAGGCTCCTACAATGAGCAGTTCTTC.